A single sample is the source of the 31 T cell receptor beta chains below, sequenced in a study of OX40 agonist ivuxolimab in advanced cancers. TCRdb's copy holds only in-frame clones and misses some; the assay was immunoSEQ multiplex PCR. The profile shows over 80,000 clones, around 85% of them singletons. The sequencing here drew on CD4+ or CD8+ T cells sorted from blood, taken in a trial of the OX40 agonist ivuxolimab. These receptors all stem from an adult with an advanced solid tumor such as melanoma, head and neck, liver or kidney cancer.

The chain carries TRBV29-1 and TRBJ1-2; the D gene is possibly TRBD1 (5 bases). Per the germline V gene, CDR1 is SQVTM and CDR2 is ANQGSEA. V lost 6 bases and J 7 bases, leaving 12 bases between the germline ends. This CDR3 region has 11 residues. In DNA form, the CDR3 reads TGCAGCGTGGGGACCTACGGTGGCTACACCTTC. Translated, it gives CSVGTYGGYTF.

The rearrangement links TRBV5-1 to TRBJ1-4, with 8 bases aligning to TRBD1. Losses at the gene ends were 0 bases for V and 2 bases for J; bases not matched to a gene: 12. Germline V gene lookup returns CDR1 SGHRS and CDR2 YFSETQ. CDR3 length equals 19 residues. This chain's CDR3 is CASSLAGQGVVSTNEKLFF. DNA of the CDR3: TGCGCCAGCAGCTTGGCCGGACAGGGCGTCGTTTCGACTAATGAAAAACTGTTTTTT.

The V gene is TRBV5-1, the J gene TRBJ2-7, with D perhaps matching TRBD1 (7 bases). Germline values: CDR1 SGHRS, CDR2 YFSETQ. V was clipped by 0 bases and J by 5 bases, with 15 bases between them. The CDR3 has 15 residues. In nucleotides, the CDR3 is TGCGCCAGCAGCTTGGAGGGCAGGGGGGCAGACGAGCAGTACTTC. Its protein is CASSLEGRGADEQYF. Complete variable domain (other parts from reference TRBV5-1 and TRBJ2-7): KAGVTQTPRYLIKTRGQQVTLSCSPISGHRSVSWYQQTPGQGLQFLFEYFSETQRNKGNFPGRFSGRQFSNSRSEMNVSTLELGDSALYLCASSLEGRGADEQYFGPGTRLTVT.

The rearrangement joins TRBV29-1 to TRBJ2-1; 12 bases map to TRBD1. This CDR3 has 16 amino acids. V lost 5 bases to trimming and J lost 5 bases; unmatched junction nucleotides: 10. Per the germline V gene, CDR1 is SQVTM and CDR2 is ANQGSEA. The CDR3 region has the DNA TGCAGCGTTCTGGGGGGACAGGGGGCGAGTGACAATGAGCAGTTCTTC. Its translation: CSVLGGQGASDNEQFF.

The V gene is TRBV5-5, the J gene TRBJ2-3; 7 bases align to TRBD1. The CDR3 has 16 residues. Germline assignment: CDR1 SGHKS and CDR2 YYEKEE (reference sequence). With V trimmed by 0 bases and J by 0 bases, 4 bases remained unmatched. The CDR3 sequence is CASSLVRQGSTDTQYF. The CDR3 DNA follows: TGTGCCAGCAGCTTGGTGAGACAGGGAAGCACAGATACGCAGTATTTT.

The rearrangement joins TRBV6-5 to TRBJ1-3; D unresolved. CDR1 and CDR2 (germline): MNHEY, SVGAGI. The CDR3 spans 14 residues. V was clipped by 7 bases and J by 0 bases, with 10 bases between them. CDR3 loop: CASTPTGSGNTIYF. The CDR3 region has the DNA TGTGCCAGCACCCCAACGGGCTCTGGAAACACCATATATTTT.

This clone has just one count. The CDR3 region has the DNA TGCGCCAGCAGCCAAATCACGGCGTCCGGGGAGCTGTTTTTT. As protein: CASSQITASGELFF. This chain uses TRBV4-1 with TRBJ2-2; unclear D gene. Germline V gives CDR1 MGHRA, CDR2 YSYEKL. The V end lost 2 bases, the J end lost 6 bases, and 10 bases lay between the germline ends. This CDR3 region has 14 residues.

V is TRBV30 and J is TRBJ1-2; possible D gene TRBD1, 5 bases. Germline CDR1 is GTSNPN and CDR2 is SVGIG (reference sequence). The CDR3 contains 13 residues. Trimming left V 3 bases short and J 6 bases short, with 14 bases between. CDR3 in amino acids: CAWSAGHGDGYTF. CDR3 coding DNA: TGTGCCTGGAGCGCAGGGCATGGGGATGGCTACACCTTC. The full variable domain, completed using reference TRBV30 and TRBJ1-2, is SQTIHQWPATLVQPVGSPLSLECTVEGTSNPNLYWYRQAAGRGLQLLFYSVGIGQISSEVPQNLSASRPQDRQFILSSKKLLLSDSGFYLCAWSAGHGDGYTFGSGTRLTVV.

V gene TRBV20-1 combines with J gene TRBJ2-7; possibly TRBD1 or TRBD2 for D (6 bases each). Germline V gives CDR1 DFQATT, CDR2 SNEGSKA (reference sequence). Deletions cut 4 bases from V and 7 bases from J, with 11 bases between. The CDR3 runs to 11 residues. CDR3 sequence (DNA): TGCAGTGCTACAAGGGGGGTGGAGCAGTACTTC. Amino acid sequence: CSATRGVEQYF.

The rearrangement joins TRBV5-8 to TRBJ2-3; 10 bases match TRBD2. Germline trimming cut 0 bases from V and 0 bases from J; bases unmatched to any gene: 4. Germline CDR1 SGHTS, CDR2 YDEGEE. The CDR3 extends over 17 amino acids. CDR3 loop: CASSLGAGGPSTDTQYF. The DNA of the CDR3 is TGTGCCAGCAGCTTGGGAGCGGGAGGGCCCAGCACAGATACGCAGTATTTT.

This clone has just a few counts. The V call is TRBV7-8, the J call TRBJ1-5; D perhaps matches TRBD1 (5 bases). The ends were cut back, 0 bases at V and 5 bases at J, with 14 bases in the middle. Germline CDR1 reads SGHVS; CDR2 reads FQNEAQ. The CDR3 totals 16 residues. CDR3 in DNA: TGTGCCAGCAGCTTAGCGCGGGGACCTGGAGATCAGCCCCAGCATTTT. This sequence encodes CASSLARGPGDQPQHF. The whole variable domain, filled in from reference TRBV7-8 and TRBJ1-5, reads GAGVSQSPRYKVAKRGQDVALRCDPISGHVSLFWYQQALGQGPEFLTYFQNEAQLDKSGLPSDRFFAERPEGSVSTLKIQRTQQEDSAVYLCASSLARGPGDQPQHFGDGTRLSIL.

The V gene is TRBV18, the J gene TRBJ2-7; D gene unclear. Germline values: CDR1 KGHSH, CDR2 LQKENI. V dropped 3 bases and J dropped 5 bases, with 20 bases sitting between them. The CDR3 has 16 residues. CDR3 in amino acids: CASSPGAGPGIHEQYF. The CDR3 DNA reads TGTGCCAGCTCACCGGGCGCTGGGCCCGGTATCCACGAGCAGTACTTC.

CDR3: CASSGTSNQPQHF. The DNA for the CDR3 is TGCGCCAGCAGCGGGACCAGCAATCAGCCCCAGCATTTT. This chain connects TRBV4-1 to TRBJ1-5; weak D call: TRBD1 (5 bases). The V gene's germline CDR1 is MGHRA and CDR2 YSYEKL. V lost 5 bases, J lost 1 base, and 6 bases lay in between. This CDR3 is built from 13 residues.

The chain links TRBV5-1 to TRBJ2-2; D is unresolved. Looked up from germline, CDR1 is SGHRS and CDR2 is YFSETQ. With 5 bases removed from V and 2 bases from J, the gap between germline ends came to 4 bases. The CDR3 has 12 residues. CDR3 DNA sequence: TGCGCCAGCAGACGTAACACCGGGGAGCTGTTTTTT. It codes for CASRRNTGELFF.

V usage is TRBV5-1 and J usage is TRBJ1-5; D gene unclear. The length of the CDR3 is 10 residues. CDR1 and CDR2 from the germline V gene are SGHRS and YFSETQ. V lost 6 bases, J lost 7 bases, and 5 bases lay in between. This chain's CDR3 is CASILQPQHF. CDR3 DNA: TGCGCCAGCATCCTCCAGCCCCAGCATTTT.

CDR3 DNA: TGTGCCAGCTCGGACTCCGGGACAGGGGGCGATGAGCAGTTCTTC. Translating it yields CASSDSGTGGDEQFF. This chain uses TRBV18 with TRBJ2-1; 12 nucleotides agree with TRBD1. The CDR3 is 15 residues long. Germline CDR1 reads KGHSH; CDR2 reads LQKENI. Losses at the gene ends were 6 bases for V and 8 bases for J; bases not matched to a gene: 8.

The V and J genes are TRBV11-3 and TRBJ2-5; 11 nucleotides line up with TRBD2. Germline V CDR1 and CDR2: SGHNT, YENEEA. V shed 5 bases, J shed 4 bases, and the junction held 6 bases outside the gene matches. The CDR3 length is 15 residues. CDR3 nucleotide sequence: TGTGCCAGCAGCACTCTAGCGGGGGGAGGAGAGACCCAGTACTTC. As protein: CASSTLAGGGETQYF.

The rearrangement uses TRBV5-1 and TRBJ1-1; D call uncertain. The CDR3 totals 17 residues. CDR1 and CDR2 from the germline V gene are SGHRS and YFSETQ. Trimming shortened V by 1 base and J by 1 base, and 17 bases separated the two germline ends. The CDR3 sequence is CASSLYVRAASNTEAFF. Here the CDR3 DNA reads TGCGCCAGCAGCTTGTACGTCCGTGCAGCTTCGAACACTGAAGCTTTCTTT.

This chain connects TRBV12-5 to TRBJ1-2; the D gene is possibly TRBD1 (5 bases). Germline V CDR1 and CDR2: LGHNT, FRNRAP. This CDR3 has 19 amino acids. V shed 5 bases and J shed 1 base, with 26 bases lying between them. CDR3 bases: TGTGCTAGTGGTCAACCTACACGGGGGAAGGGGACGCTTAACTATGGCTACACCTTC. The encoded protein is CASGQPTRGKGTLNYGYTF.

The rearrangement joins TRBV29-1 to TRBJ2-7; D is ambiguous. V lost 0 bases and J lost 2, with 8 bases in between. The CDR3 spans 13 residues. Per the germline V gene, CDR1 is SQVTM and CDR2 is ANQGSEA. CDR3 DNA: TGCAGCGTTGAAGATGGTCCCACCTACGAGCAGTACTTC. Residues: CSVEDGPTYEQYF.

The genes are TRBV7-9 and TRBJ2-7, with D perhaps matching TRBD1 or TRBD2 (5 bases each). The CDR3 consists of 15 residues. V was pared by 3 bases and J by 4 bases, with 16 bases between. CDR1 and CDR2 (germline): SEHNR, FQNEAQ (reference sequence). For the CDR3, the DNA is TGTGCCAGCAGCTTGGGTTCGGCAGGGACGTACGAGCAGTACTTC. Protein sequence: CASSLGSAGTYEQYF.

The gene calls are TRBV6-6 and TRBJ2-3; 9 bases fit TRBD1. The CDR3 is 16 amino acids. CDR1 and CDR2 from the germline V gene are MNHNY and SVGAGI (reference sequence). The J segment lost 3 bases and the V segment lost 1 base, leaving 5 bases of the junction unmatched. CDR3 protein: CASSYLNRGPTDTQYF. Written as DNA, the CDR3 is TGTGCCAGCAGTTACTTAAACAGGGGGCCGACAGATACGCAGTATTTT.

The V call is TRBV30, the J call TRBJ2-7; 7 nucleotides match TRBD2. The CDR3 has 12 residues. Unmatched junction bases numbered 5, after V lost 3 bases and J lost 6 bases. Germline values: CDR1 GTSNPN, CDR2 SVGIG (reference sequence). The chain's CDR3 is CAWSPRGIEQYF. Here the CDR3 DNA reads TGTGCCTGGAGCCCGCGGGGGATCGAGCAGTACTTC.

The chain has TRBV18 and TRBJ2-7, with D possibly TRBD2 on 6 matching bases. The germline gives CDR1 KGHSH, CDR2 LQKENI. The CDR3 is 14 amino acids. V shed 2 bases and J shed 5 bases, with 13 bases lying between them. CDR3 residues: CASSPTGGIHEQYF. CDR3 coding DNA: TGTGCCAGCTCACCAACCGGGGGTATCCACGAGCAGTACTTC.

The genes are TRBV6-6 and TRBJ1-5; 9 nucleotides match TRBD1. The length of the CDR3 is 15 residues. From germline, CDR1 is MNHNY and CDR2 SVGAGI (reference sequence). V lost 5 bases, J lost 2 bases, and 4 bases stayed unmatched. The CDR3 sequence: CASSRTGEGNQPQHF. The CDR3 DNA reads TGTGCCAGCAGTCGGACAGGGGAGGGCAATCAGCCCCAGCATTTT.

The V gene is TRBV5-6, the J gene TRBJ2-1; D may be TRBD1 or TRBD2 (6 bases each). V shed 4 bases and J shed 3 bases, with 20 bases lying between them. Germline assignment: CDR1 SGHDT and CDR2 YYEEEE. The CDR3 spans 17 residues. Written as DNA, the CDR3 is TGTGCCAGCAGCCGAGGGGGGCAGGGGACGGTCTACAATGAGCAGTTCTTC. This translates into CASSRGGQGTVYNEQFF.

V is TRBV2 and J is TRBJ2-2, with 9 bases lining up with TRBD2. The CDR3 loop spans 19 amino acids. CDR1 is SNHLY and CDR2 is FYNNEI in the germline V gene. The J segment lost 5 bases and the V segment lost 0 bases, leaving 13 bases of the junction unmatched. The CDR3 reads CASSEAGNLRAGGTGELFF. The CDR3 nucleotides read TGTGCCAGCAGTGAAGCAGGGAACTTAAGAGCGGGGGGAACCGGGGAGCTGTTTTTT.

The chain uses TRBV7-2 and TRBJ2-1; no reliable D call. Germline-derived CDR1 and CDR2 are SGHTA and FQGNSA. This CDR3 spans 13 amino acids. The ends were cut back, 5 bases at V and 10 bases at J, with 15 bases in the middle. The CDR3 loop is CASSLVGFREQFF. The CDR3 bases are TGTGCCAGCAGCCTAGTAGGGTTCCGCGAGCAGTTCTTC.

This sequence joins TRBV28 and TRBJ1-1; no definite D call. With 4 bases removed from V and 5 bases from J, the gap between germline ends came to 11 bases. The CDR3 length is 13 residues. Germline V gives CDR1 MDHEN, CDR2 SYDVKM. The CDR3 region is CASSSHPNTEAFF. The CDR3 coding sequence is TGTGCCAGCAGTTCCCACCCAAATACTGAAGCTTTCTTT.

The chain uses TRBV5-1 and TRBJ2-7, with 12 bases lining up with TRBD2. The V gene's germline CDR1 is SGHRS and CDR2 YFSETQ. CDR3 length equals 15 residues. The V gene end was trimmed by 4 bases and the J gene end by 10 bases; junction bases not matched to a gene: 12. This chain's CDR3 is CASSVGETSGGLQYF. Here the CDR3 DNA reads TGCGCCAGCAGCGTGGGGGAGACTAGCGGGGGTCTCCAGTACTTC.

In its sample, this clone was seen once. Relative to the germline gene, one junction end is altered; a read error may explain this. The V and J genes are TRBV7-7 and TRBJ1-5; 9 nucleotides line up with TRBD1. This CDR3 is 15 amino acids long. CDR1 is SSHAT and CDR2 is FNYEAQ in the germline V gene (reference sequence). Here the CDR3 DNA reads TGTGCTAGCAGCTTAGTTAACACAGGGGGCCAGCCCCAGCATTTT. It encodes CASSLVNTGGQPQHF.